This T cell receptor (beta chain) was retrieved from a study of blood T cells in healthy people across ages. Study-wide results and caveats: A conclusive naive versus antigen-experienced comparison was prevented by the unsorted PBMCs. Measured against age, TCR beta diversity per million T cells decreased in a roughly linear manner.

With respect to this clonotype: Its antigen is as yet unknown.

Combining a sample-barcoded 5' primer with a J-beta primer mix, a second PCR ran for about 6 to 12 cycles. TCRdb itself ran the 5' RACE reads through MiXCR, one entry per CDR3 protein. The table includes more than 900,000 distinct CDR3 sequences, around 25% detected once. Germline CDR1 reads KGHDR; CDR2 reads SFDVKD. The CDR3 sequence is 19 residues long. V lost 3 bases to trimming and J lost 3 bases; unmatched junction nucleotides: 12. These data also featured in a second study, about T cells of mothers and their children.

This TCR was sampled from a girl aged 2 to 10 in good health. Sequencing used blood. The chain joins TRBV24-1 to TRBJ2-3, with 12 bases that match TRBD2. The CDR3 sequence is CATSDLDLMTSGGTDTQYF. CDR3 in DNA: TGTGCCACCAGTGATCTTGATCTAATGACTAGCGGGGGTACAGATACGCAGTATTTT.